The clone carrying this TCR beta chain was picked up many times. Its specificity is not known. This entry comes from a study of shared clonotypes between healthy human individuals. Study findings and constraints: Against clonotypes common to all four donors, non-shared ones had lower generation probabilities.

Trimming removed 1 base from V and 5 bases from J; junction bases left unmatched: 5. Germline V gene lookup returns CDR1 SGHVS and CDR2 FQNEAQ. There are 15 residues in the CDR3. Healthy HIV-negative adults with no recent acute infections or vaccinations were recruited as donors. The assay was immunoSEQ multiplex PCR, and TCRdb's table has in-frame clones only and misses some. The sample records 950,000 to 1,100,000 clones, about 74% being singletons. This receptor was taken from a man between 18 and 29 years old in good health. Material for sequencing was memory CD4+ T cells sorted from blood. Subset of the sample: CD45RA-negative fraction. This chain links TRBV7-8 with TRBJ2-3; 8 bases are shared with TRBD2. The CDR3 spells CASSLVGLAGDTQYF. CDR3 DNA: TGTGCCAGCAGCTTAGTGGGGCTAGCGGGAGATACGCAGTATTTT. Filled out from reference TRBV7-8 and TRBJ2-3, the complete variable domain reads GAGVSQSPRYKVAKRGQDVALRCDPISGHVSLFWYQQALGQGPEFLTYFQNEAQLDKSGLPSDRFFAERPEGSVSTLKIQRTQQEDSAVYLCASSLVGLAGDTQYFGPGTRLTVL.